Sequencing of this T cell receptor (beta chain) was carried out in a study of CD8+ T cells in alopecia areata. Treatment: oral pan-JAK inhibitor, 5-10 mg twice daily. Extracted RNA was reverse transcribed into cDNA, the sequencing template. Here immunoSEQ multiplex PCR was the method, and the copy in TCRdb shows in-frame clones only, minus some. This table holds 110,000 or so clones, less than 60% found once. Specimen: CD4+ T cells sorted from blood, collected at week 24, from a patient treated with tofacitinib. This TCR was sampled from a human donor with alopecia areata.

The CDR3 DNA is TGTGCCAGCAGCGGCGCCAGGGGCAACACCGGGGAGCTGTTTTTT. Its protein product is CASSGARGNTGELFF. The chain has TRBV2 and TRBJ2-2; the D gene is possibly TRBD1 (6 bases). Looked up from germline, CDR1 is SNHLY and CDR2 is FYNNEI. Trimming pared 6 bases from V and 2 bases from J, leaving 13 bases between. This CDR3 region has 15 residues.